This T cell receptor (beta chain) was captured by sequencing in a study of cytomegalovirus exposure and HLA in healthy donors. Points from the study as a whole: Most TCR sequences were rare, but some public TCRs occurred in many donors. In vitro work confirmed that a few CMV-associated chains recognize CMV antigens. The study put 150 or so TCR beta chains on its list as cytomegalovirus-associated.

Germline V gene lookup returns CDR1 LGHNA and CDR2 YSLEER. V dropped 1 base and J dropped 1; count of bases not matched to a gene: 10. The CDR3 runs 20 residues. Repertoires were generated with immunoSEQ multiplex PCR, while TCRdb's copy carries only in-frame clones and drops some. The repertoire consists of about 110,000 clones, with 90% to 97% occurring once and the leading ten covering roughly 0.67%. A remark on this clone: Its target is unknown.

Sequenced sample: PBMCs. The sequence came from a woman aged 18-30 years in good health and CMV-seronegative. The chain joins TRBV4-3 to TRBJ2-3, with TRBD2 matching 14 bases. CDR3 in amino acids: CASSQVGLAGVTAGTDTQYF. The CDR3 nucleotides are TGCGCCAGCAGCCAAGTGGGACTAGCGGGGGTCACGGCGGGCACAGATACGCAGTATTTT.